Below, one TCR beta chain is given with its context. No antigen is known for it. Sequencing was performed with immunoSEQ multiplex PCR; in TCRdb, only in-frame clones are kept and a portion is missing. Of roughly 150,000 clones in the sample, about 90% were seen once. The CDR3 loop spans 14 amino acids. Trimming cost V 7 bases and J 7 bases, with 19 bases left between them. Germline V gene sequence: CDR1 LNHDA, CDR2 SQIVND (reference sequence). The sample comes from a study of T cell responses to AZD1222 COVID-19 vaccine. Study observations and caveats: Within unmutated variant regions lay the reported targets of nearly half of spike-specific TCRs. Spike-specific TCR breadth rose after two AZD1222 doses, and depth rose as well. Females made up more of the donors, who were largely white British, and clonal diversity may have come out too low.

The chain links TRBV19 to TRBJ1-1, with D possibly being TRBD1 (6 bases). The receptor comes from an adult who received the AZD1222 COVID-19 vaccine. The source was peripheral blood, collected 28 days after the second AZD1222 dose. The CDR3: CASTKGDNLYEAFF. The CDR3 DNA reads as TGTGCCAGTACCAAGGGGGACAACCTTTATGAAGCTTTCTTT.